These T cell receptor beta chains were read from a single sample in a study of untreated major depressive disorder. Repertoires were generated with immunoSEQ multiplex PCR, while TCRdb's copy carries only in-frame clones and drops some. Counted here are roughly 14,000 clones, 90% to 95% occurring once; the ten biggest clones make up approximately 1.7%. The sequenced sample was CD4+ T cells from PBMCs. These TCRs come from a woman in her thirties with major depressive disorder. CDR3s include the opening cysteine and the closing phenylalanine or tryptophan. The D gene is left open where the match is weak.

-,TRBJ1-1,TRBV11-2,CASSGLQRNTEAFF
-,TRBJ2-3,TRBV7-2,CASRSKGLRTDTQYF
-,TRBJ2-2,TRBV6-6,CASSSHTGELFF
-,TRBJ1-4,TRBV29-1,CSVGQTTNEKLFF
-,TRBJ2-5,TRBV2,CASKPSRDSQETQYF
TRBD1,TRBJ1-1,TRBV5-4,CASSAGTGGKYTEAFF
-,TRBJ2-5,TRBV7-3,CASPIDQEGQETQYF
-,TRBJ1-2,TRBV4-3,CASSQDAWTSGYGYTF
-,TRBJ2-5,TRBV18,CASSETWGETQYF
-,TRBJ2-7,TRBV2,CASRLGLISYEQYF
TRBD1,TRBJ2-7,TRBV11-2,CASSSYRQGRYEQYF
-,TRBJ1-1,TRBV2,CASRTRYWNTEAFF
-,TRBJ1-1,TRBV6-1,CASPQLEWNTEAFF
-,TRBJ2-7,TRBV7-2,CASSLASGSYEQYF
-,TRBJ1-2,TRBV6-5,CASRAGTVNYGYTF
TRBD2,TRBJ2-2,TRBV27,CASSSLRLAEHTGELFF
-,TRBJ1-1,TRBV7-9,CASSLAYKNTEAFF
-,TRBJ2-2,TRBV5-1,CASSLGAQGTGELFF
-,TRBJ1-2,TRBV27,CASSLGGRGIYGYTF
TRBD1,TRBJ1-1,TRBV9,CASSPRQGGYTEAFF
-,TRBJ1-1,TRBV11-2,CASSFDTNTEAFF
-,TRBJ2-5,TRBV28,CASSLLGGYEETQYF
-,TRBJ1-1,TRBV6-6,CASSLPPRRLNTEAFF
TRBD1,TRBJ1-5,TRBV6-5,CASSGRQGDQPQHF
TRBD2,TRBJ2-7,TRBV11-3,CASSFRRGTYEQYF
-,TRBJ2-2,TRBV27,CASSLRQGELFF
-,TRBJ2-2,TRBV10-3,CATSLGGGNTGELFF
-,TRBJ2-1,TRBV5-1,CASSLDNEQFF
TRBD1,TRBJ1-1,TRBV11-2,CASSSVRDRAYEAFF
-,TRBJ2-5,TRBV2,CASRSGRSQGGRRGTQYF
-,TRBJ2-4,TRBV30,CAWSALNIQYF
TRBD1,TRBJ1-5,TRBV7-8,CASSQWTGGRQPQHF